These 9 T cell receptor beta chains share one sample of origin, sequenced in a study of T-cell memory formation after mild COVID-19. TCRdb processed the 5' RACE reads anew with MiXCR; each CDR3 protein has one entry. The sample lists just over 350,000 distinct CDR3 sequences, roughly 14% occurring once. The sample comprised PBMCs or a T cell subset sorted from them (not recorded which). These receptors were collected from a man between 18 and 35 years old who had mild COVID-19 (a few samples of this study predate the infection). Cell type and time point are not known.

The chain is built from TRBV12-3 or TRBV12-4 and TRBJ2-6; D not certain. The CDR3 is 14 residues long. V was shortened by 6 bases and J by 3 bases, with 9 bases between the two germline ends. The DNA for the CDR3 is TGTGCCAGCAGCAGACTGGGTGGGGCCAACGTCCTGACTTTC. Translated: CASSRLGGANVLTF.

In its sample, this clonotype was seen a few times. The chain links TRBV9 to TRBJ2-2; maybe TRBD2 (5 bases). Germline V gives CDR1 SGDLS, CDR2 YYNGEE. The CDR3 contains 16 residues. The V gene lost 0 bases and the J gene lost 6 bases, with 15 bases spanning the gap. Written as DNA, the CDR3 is TGTGCCAGCAGCGTAGGCTTCGGGGATATCGCCGGGGAGCTGTTTTTT. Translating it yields CASSVGFGDIAGELFF. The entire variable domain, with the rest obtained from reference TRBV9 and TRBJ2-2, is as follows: DSGVTQTPKHLITATGQRVTLRCSPRSGDLSVYWYQQSLDQGLQFLIQYYNGEERAKGNILERFSAQQFPDLHSELNLSSLELGDSALYFCASSVGFGDIAGELFFGEGSRLTVL.

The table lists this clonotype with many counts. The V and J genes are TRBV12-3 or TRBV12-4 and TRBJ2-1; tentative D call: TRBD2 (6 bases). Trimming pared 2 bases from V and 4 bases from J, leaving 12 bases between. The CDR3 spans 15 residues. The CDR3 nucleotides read TGTGCCAGCAGTTTACTCGGGGGTCCTTACAATGAGCAGTTCTTC. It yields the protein CASSLLGGPYNEQFF.

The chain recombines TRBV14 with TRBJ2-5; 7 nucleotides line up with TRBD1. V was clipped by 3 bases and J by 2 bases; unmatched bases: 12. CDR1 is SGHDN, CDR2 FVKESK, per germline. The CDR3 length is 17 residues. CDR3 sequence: CASSQGWTGTDQETQYF. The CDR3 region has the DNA TGTGCCAGCAGCCAGGGTTGGACAGGAACCGATCAAGAGACCCAGTACTTC.

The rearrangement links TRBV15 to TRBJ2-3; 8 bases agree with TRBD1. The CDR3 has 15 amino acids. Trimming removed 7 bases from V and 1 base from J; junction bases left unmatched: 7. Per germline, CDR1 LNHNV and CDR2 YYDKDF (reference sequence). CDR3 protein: CATILDRVRTDTQYF. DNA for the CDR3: TGTGCCACCATCTTGGACAGGGTTCGCACAGATACGCAGTATTTT. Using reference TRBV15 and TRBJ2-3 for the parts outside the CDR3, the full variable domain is DAMVIQNPRYQVTQFGKPVTLSCSQTLNHNVMYWYQQKSSQAPKLLFHYYDKDFNNEADTPDNFQSRRPNTSFCFLDIRSPGLGDTAMYLCATILDRVRTDTQYFGPGTRLTVL.

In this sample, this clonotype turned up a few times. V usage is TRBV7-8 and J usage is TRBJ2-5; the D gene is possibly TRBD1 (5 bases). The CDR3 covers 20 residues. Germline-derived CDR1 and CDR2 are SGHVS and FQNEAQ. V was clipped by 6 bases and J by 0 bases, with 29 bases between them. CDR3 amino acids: CASREKWGGNKSRDQETQYF. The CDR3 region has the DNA TGTGCCAGCAGGGAAAAATGGGGCGGAAATAAGAGTCGAGACCAAGAGACCCAGTACTTC.

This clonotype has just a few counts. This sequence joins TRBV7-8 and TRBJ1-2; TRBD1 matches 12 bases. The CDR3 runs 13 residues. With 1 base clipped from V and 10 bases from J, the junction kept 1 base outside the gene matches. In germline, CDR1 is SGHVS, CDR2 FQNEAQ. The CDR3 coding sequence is TGTGCCAGCAGCTTAGGGGACAGGGGGCCCTACACCTTC. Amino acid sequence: CASSLGDRGPYTF.

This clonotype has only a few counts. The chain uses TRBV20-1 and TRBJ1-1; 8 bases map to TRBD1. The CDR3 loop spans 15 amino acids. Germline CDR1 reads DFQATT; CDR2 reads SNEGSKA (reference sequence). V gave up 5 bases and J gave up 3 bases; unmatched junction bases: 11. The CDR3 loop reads CSAPGQGGGDTEAFF. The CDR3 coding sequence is TGCAGTGCTCCCGGACAGGGTGGAGGGGACACTGAAGCTTTCTTT.

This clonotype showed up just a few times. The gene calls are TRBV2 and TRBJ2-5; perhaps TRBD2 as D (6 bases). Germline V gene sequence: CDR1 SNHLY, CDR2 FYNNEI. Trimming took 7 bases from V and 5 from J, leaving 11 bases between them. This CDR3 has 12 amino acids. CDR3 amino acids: CASTAEGETQYF. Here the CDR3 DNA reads TGTGCCAGCACCGCGGAGGGGGAGACCCAGTACTTC.